The 25 T cell receptor beta chains below all came from one sample that was sequenced in a study of T-cell reconstitution after alpha-beta-depleted transplantation in children. For TCRbeta, the library was prepared with unique molecular identifiers. MiXCR was run by TCRdb on the PCR reads, yielding one entry per CDR3 protein. The sample consists of some 500,000 distinct CDR3 sequences, about 18% of them appearing once. Here the sequenced sample was PBMCs from the stem cell graft donor, taken from the stem cell graft. The receptors were sampled from a human donor who donated a stem cell graft to a child with acute lymphoblastic leukemia.

This sequence joins TRBV12-3 or TRBV12-4 and TRBJ2-7; TRBD1 matches at 10 bases. The ends lost 6 bases at V and 0 bases at J; junction bases unmatched: 5. The CDR3 loop spans 15 amino acids. The CDR3 DNA is TGTGCCAGCAGACTTGGGGACAGGGGCTCCTACGAGCAGTACTTC. This sequence encodes CASRLGDRGSYEQYF.

This rearrangement joins TRBV5-1 to TRBJ2-1, with a possible D match to TRBD2 (6 bases). Trimming pared 3 bases from V and 7 bases from J, leaving 26 bases between. Germline V lookup: CDR1 SGHRS, CDR2 YFSETQ. The CDR3 consists of 18 residues. CDR3 protein: CASSSDFRDLLLQNEQFF. CDR3 bases: TGCGCCAGCAGCTCGGATTTCCGGGACTTGCTACTCCAAAATGAGCAGTTCTTC.

The chain employs TRBV5-1 and TRBJ2-1, with 7 bases that match TRBD2. The germline CDR1 and CDR2 sequences are SGHRS and YFSETQ. J gave up 5 bases and V 2 bases, and 13 bases lay outside the gene matches. This CDR3 comprises 17 residues. CDR3 region: CASSFISSTSENNEQFF. CDR3 sequence (DNA): TGCGCCAGCAGCTTTATCTCTTCAACTAGCGAGAACAATGAGCAGTTCTTC.

The chain carries TRBV27 and TRBJ1-2, with D unresolved. The ends were cut back, 0 bases at V and 3 bases at J, with 5 bases in the middle. CDR3 size: 13 residues. Looked up from germline, CDR1 is MNHEY and CDR2 is SMNVEV (reference sequence). The CDR3 spells CASSLSMYYGYTF. CDR3 DNA sequence: TGTGCCAGCAGTTTATCCATGTACTATGGCTACACCTTC.

V usage is TRBV20-1 and J usage is TRBJ1-1, with D hard to call. The CDR3 spans 14 residues. With 7 bases removed from V and 3 bases from J, the gap between germline ends came to 18 bases. The germline CDR1 and CDR2 sequences are DFQATT and SNEGSKA (reference sequence). CDR3 sequence: CSDACGFNYTEAFF. The CDR3 DNA is TGCAGTGACGCGTGCGGCTTCAACTACACTGAAGCTTTCTTT.

V gene TRBV28 combines with J gene TRBJ2-7; D possibly corresponds to TRBD2 (6 bases). Trimming removed 1 base from V and 5 bases from J, with 24 bases in between. CDR3 length: 18 residues. Germline CDR1 is MDHEN and CDR2 is SYDVKM. The chain's CDR3 is CASSLFWGEHGVVHEQYF. In nucleotides, the CDR3 is TGTGCCAGCAGTTTATTCTGGGGGGAGCATGGGGTTGTGCACGAGCAGTACTTC.

This clonotype was counted between two and nine times. The rearrangement joins TRBV7-6 to TRBJ2-7; a weak D match, TRBD1 (6 bases). The CDR3 covers 15 residues. With 3 bases removed from V and 11 bases from J, the gap between germline ends came to 23 bases. The germline gives CDR1 SGHVS, CDR2 FNYEAQ. For the CDR3, the DNA is TGTGCCAGCAGCTTGGCCCCTGATGGCAGGGGCCTGGAGTACTTC. Encoded protein: CASSLAPDGRGLEYF.

The V call is TRBV5-1, the J call TRBJ2-7; TRBD2 might be the D (5 bases). Germline lookup yields CDR1 SGHRS and CDR2 YFSETQ. The CDR3 sequence is 14 residues long. V lost 1 base to trimming and J lost 2 bases, with 10 bases between them. CDR3 bases: TGCGCCAGCAGCTTGACGGGGAAGCCCTACGAGCAGTACTTC. It encodes CASSLTGKPYEQYF.

This chain links TRBV20-1 with TRBJ2-1; 14 bases are shared with TRBD2. Germline assignment: CDR1 DFQATT and CDR2 SNEGSKA (reference sequence). V was pared by 2 bases and J by 3 bases, with 15 bases of the junction left unmatched. The CDR3 is made up of 20 amino acids. The CDR3 sequence: CSARSQEGLAGGPRYNEQFF. The CDR3 DNA is TGCAGTGCTAGATCCCAAGAAGGACTAGCGGGAGGCCCTCGCTACAATGAGCAGTTCTTC.

This clonotype was picked up a small number of times. This chain uses TRBV30 with TRBJ1-5; 8 nucleotides line up with TRBD1. Looked up from germline, CDR1 is GTSNPN and CDR2 is SVGIG (reference sequence). The CDR3 runs 13 residues. V gave up 3 bases and J gave up 7 bases; unmatched junction bases: 5. The CDR3 DNA reads TGTGCCTGGAGCGTACAGGGGGACCAGCCCCAGCATTTT. This translates into CAWSVQGDQPQHF.

The chain employs TRBV2 and TRBJ1-1, with D tentatively TRBD1 (6 bases). V shed 4 bases and J shed 0 bases, with 9 bases lying between them. Germline V gives CDR1 SNHLY, CDR2 FYNNEI. There are 14 residues in the CDR3. The CDR3 protein is CASSGTAMNTEAFF. The CDR3 DNA reads TGTGCCAGCAGTGGGACAGCCATGAACACTGAAGCTTTCTTT. Filled out from reference TRBV2 and TRBJ1-1, the complete variable domain reads EPEVTQTPSHQVTQMGQEVILRCVPISNHLYFYWYRQILGQKVEFLVSFYNNEISEKSEIFDDQFSVERPDGSNFTLKIRSTKLEDSAMYFCASSGTAMNTEAFFGQGTRLTVV.

The chain combines TRBV7-2 with TRBJ1-2; a weak D match, TRBD1 (5 bases). Germline CDR1 is SGHTA and CDR2 is FQGNSA. V was trimmed by 1 base and J by 13 bases, leaving 16 bases between them. CDR3 length equals 13 residues. The CDR3 sequence: CASSLDPPGAGTF. CDR3 coding DNA: TGTGCCAGCAGCTTAGATCCCCCTGGGGCTGGCACCTTC.

The genes are TRBV4-1 and TRBJ2-7; D tentatively fits TRBD1 or TRBD2 (5 bases each). This CDR3 is 15 amino acids long. Deletions cut 5 bases from V and 0 bases from J, with 14 bases between. The germline CDR1 and CDR2 sequences are MGHRA and YSYEKL. In DNA form, the CDR3 reads TGCGCCAGCAGCGACCGGGACGGAAGCTCCTACGAGCAGTACTTC. As protein: CASSDRDGSSYEQYF.

The chain links TRBV6-2 or TRBV6-3 to TRBJ2-1, with 12 bases aligning to TRBD2. The V and J ends lost 6 bases and 6 bases, in that order; junction bases with no gene match: 6. The CDR3 sequence is 15 residues long. Germline V gene lookup returns CDR1 MNHEY and CDR2 SVGEGT. The CDR3 sequence is CASRLTSGRINEQFF. CDR3 DNA: TGTGCCAGCAGGCTAACTAGCGGGAGGATCAATGAGCAGTTCTTC.

This clonotype was seen a few times. The chain is built from TRBV2 and TRBJ1-5; TRBD1 might be the D (5 bases). With 6 bases removed from V and 6 bases from J, the gap between germline ends came to 12 bases. The length of the CDR3 is 13 residues. Germline V lookup: CDR1 SNHLY, CDR2 FYNNEI. DNA for the CDR3: TGTGCCAGCAGGCAAGAGGGGACTCAGCCCCAGCATTTT. Its protein is CASRQEGTQPQHF.

This clonotype was recorded a few times. The CDR3 DNA follows: TGTGCCAGCAGTTACGTAAATTTCCGAATTCCCCACAATGAGCAGTTCTTC. Its translation: CASSYVNFRIPHNEQFF. The rearrangement joins TRBV6-5 to TRBJ2-1; D not resolved. Trimming left V 2 bases short and J 5 bases short, with 19 bases between. The CDR3 spans 17 residues. The germline CDR1 and CDR2 sequences are MNHEY and SVGAGI.

The rearrangement uses TRBV5-1 and TRBJ2-5; D remains ambiguous. V lost 1 base, J lost 2 bases, and 12 bases lay in between. CDR3 length: 15 amino acids. Germline assignment: CDR1 SGHRS and CDR2 YFSETQ. CDR3 nucleotide sequence: TGCGCCAGCAGCTTGTTGGGTTCAGCACAAGAGACCCAGTACTTC. It yields the protein CASSLLGSAQETQYF.

A few counts support this clonotype. This chain connects TRBV15 to TRBJ1-2; weak D call: TRBD1 (6 bases). Trimming removed 3 bases from V and 4 bases from J, with 24 bases in between. In germline, CDR1 is LNHNV, CDR2 YYDKDF (reference sequence). The CDR3 spans 18 residues. CDR3 nucleotide sequence: TGTGCCACCAGCAGGGCCTCGGGACAATACAATTCCTTCTATGGCTACACCTTC. As protein: CATSRASGQYNSFYGYTF.

This clonotype occurred many times. The chain couples TRBV9 to TRBJ2-7; 10 bases match TRBD2. J gave up 3 bases and V 0 bases, and 3 bases lay outside the gene matches. The CDR3 loop spans 15 amino acids. Germline assignment: CDR1 SGDLS and CDR2 YYNGEE. The CDR3 spells CASSVGASGSYEQYF. CDR3 DNA sequence: TGTGCCAGCAGCGTAGGGGCTAGCGGGAGCTACGAGCAGTACTTC.

The chain recombines TRBV15 with TRBJ2-5; D possibly corresponds to TRBD2 (6 bases). Between the trimmed V and J ends, which lost 0 bases and 4 bases, there was a span of 15 bases. The CDR3 consists of 16 residues. Germline lookup yields CDR1 LNHNV and CDR2 YYDKDF (reference sequence). The DNA of the CDR3 is TGTGCCACCAGCAGAGAGTTGGGGGGTTGGGCAGAGACCCAGTACTTC. Translation gives CATSRELGGWAETQYF.

This clonotype turned up a few times. The rearrangement links TRBV6-2 or TRBV6-3 to TRBJ2-1; 12 bases line up with TRBD1. Losses at the gene ends were 10 bases for V and 6 bases for J; bases not matched to a gene: 31. The CDR3 spans 22 residues. Germline V gene lookup returns CDR1 MNHEY and CDR2 SVGEGT. CDR3 coding DNA: TGTGCCAAGGTACAGGGGGCTCCGTCCATTGTGGGGACAGGGGGCTCCCGCAATGAGCAGTTCTTC. The encoded protein is CAKVQGAPSIVGTGGSRNEQFF.

This clonotype was found many times. The J gene is TRBJ2-5, the V gene TRBV5-6; 7 nucleotides align to TRBD2. After removal of 6 bases from V and 5 bases from J, the junction contained 13 bases not matched to a gene. The CDR3 has 15 amino acids. From germline, CDR1 is SGHDT and CDR2 YYEEEE. CDR3 protein: CASTSRSGGGETQYF. CDR3 DNA sequence: TGTGCCAGCACATCAAGATCGGGAGGCGGTGAGACCCAGTACTTC.

This clonotype has only a few counts. The chain has TRBV5-1 and TRBJ2-1, with D possibly matching TRBD2 (6 bases). Germline V gene data show CDR1 as SGHRS and CDR2 as YFSETQ. This CDR3 has 15 amino acids. Trimming removed 0 bases at V and 10 bases at J, with 17 bases between. The CDR3 nucleotides are TGCGCCAGCAGCTTGGTTGCTGGGGGGTCGATGGAGCAGTTCTTC. As protein: CASSLVAGGSMEQFF.

The chain has TRBV7-9 and TRBJ2-7; D is tentatively TRBD1 or TRBD2 (5 bases each). CDR3 length: 13 residues. Germline V gene sequence: CDR1 SEHNR, CDR2 FQNEAQ (reference sequence). V lost 4 bases to trimming and J lost 3 bases, with 10 bases between them. The CDR3 nucleotides are TGTGCCAGCAGCTGGGACCCTAGCTACGAGCAGTACTTC. This codes for CASSWDPSYEQYF.

The V call is TRBV5-1, the J call TRBJ2-7; either TRBD1 or TRBD2 may fit D (6 bases each). Germline CDR1 SGHRS, CDR2 YFSETQ. Trimming took off 0 bases at V and 0 bases at J, with 13 bases between the two ends. The CDR3 has 16 amino acids. The CDR3 protein is CASSLDWGASSYEQYF. In DNA form, the CDR3 reads TGCGCCAGCAGCTTGGATTGGGGGGCCAGCTCCTACGAGCAGTACTTC. Looking up the rest from reference TRBV5-1 and TRBJ2-7 gives the full variable domain: KAGVTQTPRYLIKTRGQQVTLSCSPISGHRSVSWYQQTPGQGLQFLFEYFSETQRNKGNFPGRFSGRQFSNSRSEMNVSTLELGDSALYLCASSLDWGASSYEQYFGPGTRLTVT.